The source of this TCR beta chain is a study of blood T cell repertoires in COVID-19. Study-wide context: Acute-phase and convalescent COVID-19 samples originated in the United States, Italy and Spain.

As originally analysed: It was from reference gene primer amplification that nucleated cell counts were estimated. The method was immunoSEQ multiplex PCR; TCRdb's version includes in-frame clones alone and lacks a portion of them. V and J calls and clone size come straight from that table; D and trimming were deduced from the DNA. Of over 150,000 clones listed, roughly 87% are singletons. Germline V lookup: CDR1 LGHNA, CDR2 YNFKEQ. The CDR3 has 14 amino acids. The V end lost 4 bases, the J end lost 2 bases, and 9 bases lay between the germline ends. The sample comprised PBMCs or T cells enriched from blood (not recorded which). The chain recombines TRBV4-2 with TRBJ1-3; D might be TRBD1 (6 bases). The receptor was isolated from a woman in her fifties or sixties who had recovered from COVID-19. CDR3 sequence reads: CASSPTGTGNTIYF. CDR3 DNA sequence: TGTGCCAGCAGCCCGACAGGAACTGGAAACACCATATATTTT.